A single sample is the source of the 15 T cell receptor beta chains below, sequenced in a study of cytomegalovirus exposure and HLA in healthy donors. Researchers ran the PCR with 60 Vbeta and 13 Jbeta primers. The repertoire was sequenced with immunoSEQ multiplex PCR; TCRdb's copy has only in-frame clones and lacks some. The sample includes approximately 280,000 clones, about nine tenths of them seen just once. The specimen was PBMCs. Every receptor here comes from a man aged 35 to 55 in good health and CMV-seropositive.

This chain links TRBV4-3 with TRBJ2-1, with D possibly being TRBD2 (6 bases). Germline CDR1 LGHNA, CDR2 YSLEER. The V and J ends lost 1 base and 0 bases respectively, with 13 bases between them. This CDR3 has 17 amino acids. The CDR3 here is CASSQVGTSRSYNEQFF. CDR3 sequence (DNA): TGCGCCAGCAGCCAAGTTGGGACTTCCCGCTCCTACAATGAGCAGTTCTTC.

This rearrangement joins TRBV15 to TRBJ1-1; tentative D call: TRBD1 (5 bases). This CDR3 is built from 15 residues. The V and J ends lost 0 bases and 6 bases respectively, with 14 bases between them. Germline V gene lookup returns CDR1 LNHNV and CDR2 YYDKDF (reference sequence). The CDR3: CATSRDLGGIAEAFF. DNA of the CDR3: TGTGCCACCAGCAGAGATCTGGGGGGTATCGCTGAAGCTTTCTTT.

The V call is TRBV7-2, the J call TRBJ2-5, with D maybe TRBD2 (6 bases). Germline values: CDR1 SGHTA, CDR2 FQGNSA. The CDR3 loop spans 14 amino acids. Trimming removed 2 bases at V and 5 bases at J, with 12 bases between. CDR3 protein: CASSLNGGRETQYF. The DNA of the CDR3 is TGTGCCAGCAGCTTAAACGGAGGGCGGGAGACCCAGTACTTC.

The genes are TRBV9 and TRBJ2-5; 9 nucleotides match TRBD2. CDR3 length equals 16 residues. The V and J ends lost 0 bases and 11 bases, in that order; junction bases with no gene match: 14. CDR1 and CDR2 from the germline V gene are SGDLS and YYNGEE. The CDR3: CASSVGIAGGPREQYF. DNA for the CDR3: TGTGCCAGCAGCGTAGGGATTGCGGGAGGGCCGAGGGAGCAGTACTTC.

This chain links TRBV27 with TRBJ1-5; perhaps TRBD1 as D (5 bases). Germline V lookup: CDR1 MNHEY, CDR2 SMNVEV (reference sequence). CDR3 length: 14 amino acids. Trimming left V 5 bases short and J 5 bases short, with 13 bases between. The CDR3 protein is CASSASGRDQPQHF. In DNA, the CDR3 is TGTGCCAGCAGTGCGTCAGGGCGTGATCAGCCCCAGCATTTT.

Written as DNA, the CDR3 is TGTGCCAGCAGCTTAGAGCATTGGGGCAGTATCTATGGCTACACCTTC. This encodes CASSLEHWGSIYGYTF. The V and J genes are TRBV7-8 and TRBJ1-2; a weak D match, TRBD1 (5 bases). The CDR3 is 16 residues long. Between the trimmed V and J ends, which lost 1 base and 4 bases, there was a span of 16 bases. Germline V lookup: CDR1 SGHVS, CDR2 FQNEAQ.

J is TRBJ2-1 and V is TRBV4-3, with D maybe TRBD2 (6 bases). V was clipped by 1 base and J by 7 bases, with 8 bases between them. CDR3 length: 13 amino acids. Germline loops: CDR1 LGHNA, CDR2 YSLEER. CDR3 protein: CASSQGRENEQFF. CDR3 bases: TGCGCCAGCAGCCAAGGACGGGAGAATGAGCAGTTCTTC.

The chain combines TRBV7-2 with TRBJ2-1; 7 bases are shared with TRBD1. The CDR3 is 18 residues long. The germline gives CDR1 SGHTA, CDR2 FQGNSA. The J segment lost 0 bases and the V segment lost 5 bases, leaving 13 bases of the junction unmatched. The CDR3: CASSLRTGSSSSYNEQFF. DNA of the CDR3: TGTGCCAGCAGCCTTAGGACAGGTAGCTCGAGCTCCTACAATGAGCAGTTCTTC.

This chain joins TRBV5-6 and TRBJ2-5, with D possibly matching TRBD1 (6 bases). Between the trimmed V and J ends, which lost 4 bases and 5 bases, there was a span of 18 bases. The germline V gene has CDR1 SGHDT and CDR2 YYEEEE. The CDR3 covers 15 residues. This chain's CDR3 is CASSQENAGVETQYF. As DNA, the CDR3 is TGTGCCAGCAGCCAGGAGAACGCAGGGGTGGAGACCCAGTACTTC.

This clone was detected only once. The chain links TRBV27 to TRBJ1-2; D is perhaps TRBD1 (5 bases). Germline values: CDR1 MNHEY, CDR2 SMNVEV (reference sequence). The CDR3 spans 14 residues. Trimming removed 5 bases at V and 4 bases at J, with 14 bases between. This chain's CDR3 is CASSPSQGGYGYTF. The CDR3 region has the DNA TGTGCCAGCAGTCCCTCGCAGGGTGGCTATGGCTACACCTTC.

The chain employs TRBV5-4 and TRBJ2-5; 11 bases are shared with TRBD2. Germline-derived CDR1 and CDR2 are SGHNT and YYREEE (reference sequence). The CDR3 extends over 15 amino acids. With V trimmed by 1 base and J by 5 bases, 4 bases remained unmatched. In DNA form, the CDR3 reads TGTGCCAGCAGCTTGACTAGCGGGAGTTATGAGACCCAGTACTTC. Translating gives CASSLTSGSYETQYF.

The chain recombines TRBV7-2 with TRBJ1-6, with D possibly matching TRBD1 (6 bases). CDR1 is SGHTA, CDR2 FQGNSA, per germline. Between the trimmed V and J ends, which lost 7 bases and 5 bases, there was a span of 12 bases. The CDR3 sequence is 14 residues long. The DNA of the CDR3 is TGTGCCAGCACCCACCGACAGGATAATTCACCCCTCCACTTT. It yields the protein CASTHRQDNSPLHF.

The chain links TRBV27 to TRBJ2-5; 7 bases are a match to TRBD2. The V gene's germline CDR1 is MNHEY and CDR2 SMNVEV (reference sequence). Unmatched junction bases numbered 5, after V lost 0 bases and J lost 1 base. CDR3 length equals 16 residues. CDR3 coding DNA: TGTGCCAGCAGTTTATCGGGAGGGAGAGGCCAAGAGACCCAGTACTTC. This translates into CASSLSGGRGQETQYF.

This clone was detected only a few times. The CDR3 bases are TGTGCCAGCAGCTTAGACCACAGGGTTCGTCCGGGGCAGCCCCAGCATTTT. Translation: CASSLDHRVRPGQPQHF. The chain recombines TRBV7-2 with TRBJ1-5; weak D call: TRBD1 (6 bases). Looked up from germline, CDR1 is SGHTA and CDR2 is FQGNSA. Trimming left V 1 base short and J 7 bases short, with 20 bases between. The CDR3 loop spans 17 amino acids.

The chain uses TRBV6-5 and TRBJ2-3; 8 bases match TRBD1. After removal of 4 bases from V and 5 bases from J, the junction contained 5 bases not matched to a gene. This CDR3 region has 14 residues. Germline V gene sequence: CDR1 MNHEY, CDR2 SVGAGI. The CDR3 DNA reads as TGTGCCAGCAGTTTGAGACAGGGGATAGATACGCAGTATTTT. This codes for CASSLRQGIDTQYF.